Each of the 8 T cell receptor beta chains below was sequenced from the same sample in a study of human T cells and chemical hapten exposure (dated by TCRdb to the early 2020s). The library was obtained by RACE. These reads were obtained on a NextSeq 500. TCRdb reran the public reads through fastp at Q25 and MiXCR, keeping productive beta chains. Duplicate CDR3 protein sequences are folded into a single record with the most common DNA and genes. Present in this sample are tens of thousands of distinct CDR3 sequences, roughly 9.5% of which were seen just once. Roughly 15% of the sample comes from the top ten. In the paper's terms, the time point label means: patch test 3, about 24 weeks after DPC sensitization. The intended sense of this specimen's treatment or condition label: therapeutic diphenylcyclopropenone sensitization with weekly scalp DPC. Sequences were derived from whole blood, sampled in connection with sensitization to the hapten diphenylcyclopropenone (DPC). These receptors originate from a middle-aged woman with alopecia areata. Some clones in this sample may be carry-over from other donors' samples.

This clonotype was counted a few times. The chain uses TRBV7-9 and TRBJ2-7; 12 nucleotides align to TRBD1. The CDR3 runs to 16 residues. The junction had 10 bases not matched to a gene; V was cut back by 5 bases and J by 5 bases. Germline CDR1 reads SEHNR; CDR2 reads FQNEAQ (reference sequence). This CDR3 reads CASSPVLGQGANEQYF. CDR3 DNA sequence: TGTGCCAGCAGCCCCGTTCTGGGACAGGGGGCTAACGAGCAGTACTTC.

The gene calls are TRBV18 and TRBJ2-7; tentative D call: TRBD1 (5 bases). Trimming left V 6 bases short and J 2 bases short, with 17 bases between. The CDR3 consists of 15 residues. The germline V gene has CDR1 KGHSH and CDR2 LQKENI. The DNA of the CDR3 is TGTGCCAGCTCGCAGGGTTGGCAGGGAACCTACGAGCAGTACTTC. It encodes CASSQGWQGTYEQYF. Together with reference TRBV18 and TRBJ2-7, the CDR3 gives the full variable domain: NAGVMQNPRHLVRRRGQEARLRCSPMKGHSHVYWYRQLPEEGLKFMVYLQKENIIDESGMPKERFSAEFPKEGPSILRIQQVVRGDSAAYFCASSQGWQGTYEQYFGPGTRLTVT.

This clonotype was observed a few times. The chain employs TRBV2 and TRBJ2-5, with TRBD2 matching over 11 bases. CDR1 is SNHLY and CDR2 is FYNNEI in the germline V gene. With 7 bases clipped from V and 2 bases from J, the junction kept 9 bases outside the gene matches. The CDR3 is made up of 16 amino acids. As DNA, the CDR3 is TGTGCCAGCACCGATATAGCGGGGGGGCCTCAAGAGACCCAGTACTTC. Amino acid sequence: CASTDIAGGPQETQYF.

Many counts were recorded for this clonotype. The rearrangement joins TRBV7-2 to TRBJ1-5, with a weak D call TRBD1 (5 bases). V was clipped by 4 bases and J by 3 bases, with 13 bases between them. CDR1 and CDR2 from the germline V gene are SGHTA and FQGNSA. The CDR3 totals 15 residues. The CDR3 region is CASSSRGVANQPQHF. DNA of the CDR3: TGTGCCAGCAGCTCCCGGGGGGTTGCCAATCAGCCCCAGCATTTT.

The chain carries TRBV28 and TRBJ1-1, with 12 bases fitting TRBD1. CDR3 length: 14 amino acids. The V and J ends lost 7 bases and 5 bases, in that order; junction bases with no gene match: 5. Per the germline V gene, CDR1 is MDHEN and CDR2 is SYDVKM. CDR3 region: CASTGTGGFTEAFF. DNA for the CDR3: TGTGCCAGCACCGGGACAGGGGGCTTTACTGAAGCTTTCTTT.

This clonotype was seen only a few times. In DNA, the CDR3 is TGTGCCAGTAAGGGAGACTTTCTAGCCAAAAACATTCAGTACTTC. Protein sequence: CASKGDFLAKNIQYF. The genes are TRBV19 and TRBJ2-4; D perhaps matches TRBD2 (5 bases). Per germline, CDR1 LNHDA and CDR2 SQIVND (reference sequence). The CDR3 runs to 15 residues. V was cut by 7 bases and J by 0 bases, with 13 bases left in between.

V is TRBV12-3 or TRBV12-4 and J is TRBJ2-5, with 8 bases that match TRBD1. V lost 4 bases to trimming and J lost 4 bases; unmatched junction nucleotides: 8. The CDR3 runs 15 residues. The CDR3 DNA follows: TGTGCCAGCAGTTCCTCGACCGGGACAGGAGAGACCCAGTACTTC. Its protein product is CASSSSTGTGETQYF.

There are many counts of this clonotype. The gene calls are TRBV20-1 and TRBJ1-4; D not certain. Germline CDR1 and CDR2: DFQATT and SNEGSKA (reference sequence). This CDR3 has 13 amino acids. V shed 4 bases and J shed 0 bases, with 6 bases lying between them. DNA of the CDR3: TGCAGTGCTAAGATAGCAACTAATGAAAAACTGTTTTTT. This translates into CSAKIATNEKLFF.